This T cell receptor beta chain was documented in a study of vaccination and CD4 T cells after COVID-19. Turning to the study itself: Sampling post-COVID took place a median approximately 100 days after diagnosis (range 35 to 161). Controls used CEFX viral epitopes (positive), HIV-1 Nef peptides (negative), or no peptide.

Treatment of the sample: approximately nine-day PBMC culture with coronavirus spike peptide pools or control peptides (ViraFEST assay). Germline values: CDR1 SGHVS, CDR2 FNYEAQ. V trimming: 1 base; J trimming: 8 bases; junction bases outside the gene matches: 4. This CDR3 comprises 16 residues. For this clonotype: Its cognate antigen is unknown.

The Oncomine TCR Beta short-read assay was applied to DNA of cultured CD4+ T cells. Via MiXCR, TCRdb re-called the PCR reads, giving one row per CDR3 protein. The sample includes roughly 26,000 distinct CDR3 sequences, approximately 40% of them seen just once. The chain couples TRBV7-6 to TRBJ1-6; 11 nucleotides line up with TRBD1. This TCR was sampled from a human donor who had recovered from COVID-19. Material: CD4+ T cells from blood, cultured in vitro. CDR3 bases: TGTGCCAGCAGCTTAGAAGGGACAGGGGGGGATTCACCCCTCCACTTT. Translation: CASSLEGTGGDSPLHF. The whole variable domain, remainder taken from reference TRBV7-6 and TRBJ1-6, is GAGVSQSPRYKVTKRGQDVALRCDPISGHVSLYWYRQALGQGPEFLTYFNYEAQQDKSGLPNDRFSAERPEGSISTLTIQRTEQRDSAMYRCASSLEGTGGDSPLHFGNGTRLTVT.